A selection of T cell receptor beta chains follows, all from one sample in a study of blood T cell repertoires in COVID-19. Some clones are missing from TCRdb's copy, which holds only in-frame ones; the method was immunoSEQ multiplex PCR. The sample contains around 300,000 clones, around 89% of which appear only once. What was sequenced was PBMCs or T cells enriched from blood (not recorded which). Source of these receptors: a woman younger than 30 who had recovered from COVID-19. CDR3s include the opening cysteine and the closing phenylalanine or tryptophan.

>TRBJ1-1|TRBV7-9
CASSLGGHEAFF
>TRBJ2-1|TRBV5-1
CASSGGTGNSGNEQFF
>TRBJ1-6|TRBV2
CASSPMGALNSPLHF
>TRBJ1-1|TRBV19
CASKDLNEAFF
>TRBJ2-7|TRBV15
CATSREPSRGGTREQYF
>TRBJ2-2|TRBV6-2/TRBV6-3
CASSSLESLGELFF
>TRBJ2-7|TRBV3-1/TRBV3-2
CASSQVGRGEQYF
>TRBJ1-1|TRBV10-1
CASTRDLGTEAFF
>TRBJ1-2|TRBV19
CASSIDQGLGYTF
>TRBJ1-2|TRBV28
CASSSGQGVNGYTF
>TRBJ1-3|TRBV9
CASSPSGASGNTIYF
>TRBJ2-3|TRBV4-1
CASSPTGLAGGRTDTQYF
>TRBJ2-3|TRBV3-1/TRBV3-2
CASSQDRQGDTQYF
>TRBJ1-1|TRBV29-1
CSVVQAPTEAFF